What follows is one TCR beta chain and its context. The target antigen is unknown. The sample originates from a study of shared clonotypes between healthy human individuals. In the study overall: Three plates were used per donor for CD4 naive, three for CD4 memory, two for CD8 naive and one for CD8 memory. Notes on the study in general: Inspection by rarefaction showed sorted-subset sequencing to be incomplete despite large depth. Memory subsets had estimated richness that was generally smaller than that of naive subsets.

The data were produced by immunoSEQ multiplex PCR, yet TCRdb's version contains in-frame clones alone and is incomplete. The table has around 640,000 clones, around 96% seen once; the top ten hold 0.095% to 0.13%. Naive CD8 isolation took CD45RO-negative cells positively selected for CCR7 and excluded terminally differentiated effector memory CD45RA+ cells. Healthy and HIV-negative, the adult donors had no recent acute infections or vaccinations. The sequencing sample was made of naive CD8+ T cells sorted from blood. The receptor comes from a woman in her twenties or thirties in good health.

The CDR3: CASSLEFVVQGGSGANVLTF. Written as DNA, the CDR3 is TGCGCCAGCAGCTTGGAGTTTGTGGTCCAGGGGGGCTCTGGGGCCAACGTCCTGACTTTC. This chain joins TRBV5-1 and TRBJ2-6; D may be TRBD1 (7 bases). The CDR3 is made up of 20 amino acids. V was shortened by 0 bases and J by 0 bases, with 19 bases between the two germline ends. Germline loops: CDR1 SGHRS, CDR2 YFSETQ.